Below, one T cell receptor (beta chain) is given with its context. Its antigen is still unknown. This specimen comes from a study of CD8+CD57+ T cells in acquired aplastic anemia. Looking at the study overall: The study obtained an average of 3.2 ug of DNA from sorted CD4+ and CD8+ cells.

By flow cytometry, patients selected for sequencing had shown an expansion of CD8+CD57+ cells. By the time of blood sampling, patients had still received no therapy. This CDR3 contains 15 residues. J gave up 6 bases and V 0 bases, and 3 bases lay outside the gene matches. Germline V gene lookup returns CDR1 LGHDT and CDR2 YNNKEL (reference sequence). For CDR3 and TCR beta VDJ profiling, genomic DNA was the template used. Each CDR3 protein is one row after TCRdb ran MiXCR on the reads. The table includes around 430,000 distinct CDR3 sequences, roughly a third detected once. General observations from the study: Patients and healthy controls showed no significant CD8+ Simpson's diversity difference. Overlap between patients and controls comprised twenty-nine CD8+ CDR3 sequences.

This sequence joins TRBV3-1 and TRBJ1-5, with 9 bases that match TRBD1. The origin of this receptor is a human donor with aplastic anemia. Specimen: sorted CD4+, CD8+, or CD8+CD57+ T cells (not recorded which) from PBMCs. The CDR3 protein is CASSQEGTGLQPQHF. Here the CDR3 DNA reads TGTGCCAGCAGCCAAGAGGGGACAGGGCTTCAGCCCCAGCATTTT.